Shown below are 13 T cell receptor beta chains from a single sample sequenced in a study of shared clonotypes between healthy human individuals. TCRdb keeps only in-frame clones here, not all; method: immunoSEQ multiplex PCR. The table lists around 430,000 clones, about 85% of them singletons. Specimen: PBMCs. The source is a middle-aged woman in good health. Some clones in this sample may be carry-over from other donors' samples.

This clone showed up just a few times. V gene TRBV9 combines with J gene TRBJ1-5, with 8 bases that match TRBD1. CDR1 and CDR2 (germline): SGDLS, YYNGEE. This CDR3 spans 15 amino acids. J lost 4 bases, V lost 4 bases, and 7 bases had no gene match. The CDR3 bases are TGTGCCAGCAGCAAAGGGACAGGAGGAAATCAGCCCCAGCATTTT. It yields the protein CASSKGTGGNQPQHF. Together with reference TRBV9 and TRBJ1-5, the CDR3 gives the full variable domain: DSGVTQTPKHLITATGQRVTLRCSPRSGDLSVYWYQQSLDQGLQFLIQYYNGEERAKGNILERFSAQQFPDLHSELNLSSLELGDSALYFCASSKGTGGNQPQHFGDGTRLSIL.

The J gene is TRBJ2-5, the V gene TRBV6-1; 7 nucleotides match TRBD2. V shed 2 bases and J 5 bases; nucleotides not matched to a gene: 8. From germline, CDR1 is MNHNS and CDR2 SASEGT. The CDR3 extends over 15 amino acids. CDR3 amino acids: CASSERGLEWETQYF. The CDR3 nucleotides read TGTGCCAGCAGTGAAAGAGGACTAGAGTGGGAGACCCAGTACTTC.

This rearrangement joins TRBV5-1 to TRBJ2-1; 11 bases line up with TRBD2. CDR1 SGHRS and CDR2 YFSETQ come from the germline V gene. J was trimmed by 8 bases and V by 6 bases; bases with no gene match: 7. The CDR3 loop spans 14 amino acids. CDR3 coding DNA: TGCGCCAGCACAGGGACTAGCGGACGGGATGAGCAGTTCTTC. The encoded protein is CASTGTSGRDEQFF.

The chain employs TRBV11-2 and TRBJ2-2; D ambiguous. Germline V gives CDR1 SGHAT, CDR2 FQNNGV. CDR3 size: 16 residues. The V gene lost 1 base and the J gene lost 4 bases, with 13 bases spanning the gap. As DNA, the CDR3 is TGTGCCAGCAGCTTAGGGCCCAGGCCTCTCACCGGGGAGCTGTTTTTT. The encoded protein is CASSLGPRPLTGELFF.

The chain uses TRBV19 and TRBJ1-5; D is undetermined. Per the germline V gene, CDR1 is LNHDA and CDR2 is SQIVND (reference sequence). V shed 3 bases and J shed 4 bases, with 13 bases lying between them. The CDR3 has 15 residues. This CDR3 is CASSIEGVSNQPQHF. The CDR3 bases are TGTGCCAGTAGTATCGAGGGCGTTTCGAATCAGCCCCAGCATTTT.

This clone appeared once. As DNA, the CDR3 is TGTGCCAGCAGCTCCAACAGGGGTGCACAGCCCCAGCATTTT. The encoded protein is CASSSNRGAQPQHF. The chain recombines TRBV7-2 with TRBJ1-5; TRBD1 aligns across 7 bases. The CDR3 runs to 14 residues. V trimming: 4 bases; J trimming: 7 bases; junction bases outside the gene matches: 7. Germline CDR1 and CDR2: SGHTA and FQGNSA. The full variable domain, with the rest looked up from reference TRBV7-2 and TRBJ1-5, is GAGVSQSPSNKVTEKGKDVELRCDPISGHTALYWYRQSLGQGLEFLIYFQGNSAPDKSGLPSDRFSAERTGGSVSTLTIQRTQQEDSAVYLCASSSNRGAQPQHFGDGTRLSIL.

This clone was counted many times. The chain uses TRBV15 and TRBJ1-5; weak D call: TRBD1 (5 bases). Germline V CDR1 and CDR2: LNHNV, YYDKDF (reference sequence). The CDR3 has 15 amino acids. With 0 bases removed from V and 3 bases from J, the gap between germline ends came to 9 bases. The CDR3 protein is CATSREGQANQPQHF. The CDR3 DNA reads as TGTGCCACCAGCAGAGAGGGGCAGGCCAATCAGCCCCAGCATTTT.

A remark on this clone: The conserved phenylalanine or tryptophan is not found at the CDR3 terminus, so this likely reflects a read error. The chain carries TRBV15 and TRBJ2-7; D remains ambiguous. The V gene lost 0 bases and the J gene lost 4 bases, with 10 bases spanning the gap. The CDR3 loop spans 14 amino acids. The V gene's germline CDR1 is LNHNV and CDR2 YYDKDF (reference sequence). The CDR3 region has the DNA TGTGCCACCAGCAGAGATCCCGCCCAATACGAGCAGTACCTC. It codes for CATSRDPAQYEQYL.

The CDR3 coding sequence is TGTGCCAGCAGCTTAGAAAGGTGGGCAGACCTCGGGCGGTACTTC. Protein product: CASSLERWADLGRYF. The chain recombines TRBV11-2 with TRBJ2-7; D unclear. Germline values: CDR1 SGHAT, CDR2 FQNNGV. Trimming removed 0 bases from V and 12 bases from J, with 21 bases in between. The CDR3 spans 15 residues.

The genes are TRBV9 and TRBJ2-1; 9 positions match TRBD2. The ends lost 0 bases at V and 9 bases at J; junction bases unmatched: 4. Looked up from germline, CDR1 is SGDLS and CDR2 is YYNGEE. The CDR3 length is 14 residues. This CDR3 is CASSVVLAGSEQFF. CDR3 nucleotides: TGTGCCAGCAGCGTAGTGCTAGCGGGAAGTGAGCAGTTCTTC.

This chain joins TRBV9 and TRBJ1-1; TRBD1 aligns across 9 bases. Germline assignment: CDR1 SGDLS and CDR2 YYNGEE. CDR3 size: 16 residues. The ends lost 3 bases at V and 4 bases at J; junction bases unmatched: 10. Here the CDR3 reads CASSAHRGRRGTEAFF. The CDR3 DNA sequence: TGTGCCAGCAGCGCCCACAGGGGGCGGAGGGGCACTGAAGCTTTCTTT.

The genes are TRBV9 and TRBJ2-2; 9 nucleotides agree with TRBD2. With 0 bases clipped from V and 6 bases from J, the junction kept 9 bases outside the gene matches. CDR3 length: 17 residues. CDR1 and CDR2 from the germline V gene are SGDLS and YYNGEE. CDR3 in DNA: TGTGCCAGCAGCGTAGACCCGCGGACTAGCGATGCCGGGGAGCTGTTTTTT. Its protein is CASSVDPRTSDAGELFF.

This chain links TRBV2 with TRBJ1-1; the D gene is possibly TRBD1 (5 bases). V was cut by 4 bases and J by 3 bases, with 18 bases left in between. The CDR3 is 16 residues long. The germline CDR1 and CDR2 sequences are SNHLY and FYNNEI. DNA for the CDR3: TGTGCCAGCAGTGCTCGGGACGTTTCTTCCTACACTGAAGCTTTCTTT. It translates to CASSARDVSSYTEAFF.